Sequencing of this TCR beta chain was carried out in a study of blood T cell repertoires in COVID-19. Data came from immunoSEQ multiplex PCR; TCRdb stores just in-frame clones and leaves some out. The sample carries 250,000 to 300,000 clones, roughly 90% recorded once. The clonotype was recovered from a woman aged 55-70 years who had recovered from COVID-19. Sequenced material: PBMCs or T cells enriched from blood (not recorded which).

The CDR3 region is CATSGTTPPGYTF. In DNA, the CDR3 is TGTGCCACCAGTGGCACAACACCACCCGGCTACACCTTC. V is TRBV24-1 and J is TRBJ1-2; no reliable D call. The CDR3 is 13 residues long. V was shortened by 5 bases and J by 8 bases, with 14 bases between the two germline ends. Germline CDR1 KGHDR, CDR2 SFDVKD.